This entry lists 18 T cell receptor beta chains sequenced from one sample in a study of blood T cell repertoires in COVID-19. Produced via immunoSEQ multiplex PCR; TCRdb's table is partial and in-frame only. Among roughly 9,200 clones listed, about 81% were seen once. Sequences were obtained from peripheral blood. All receptors derive from a man aged 55 to 70 with active COVID-19.

V and J are TRBV11-3 and TRBJ2-5, with 7 bases that match TRBD1. Germline loops: CDR1 SGHNT, CDR2 YENEEA. After removal of 5 bases from V and 5 bases from J, the junction contained 11 bases not matched to a gene. This CDR3 is built from 15 residues. Here the CDR3 reads CASSPGRGGLETQYF. CDR3 nucleotides: TGTGCCAGCAGCCCGGGGCGAGGGGGCTTGGAGACCCAGTACTTC.

The chain employs TRBV23-1 and TRBJ2-7, with D maybe TRBD1 (6 bases). TRBV23-1 is recorded as an ORF, its role being uncertain. Between the trimmed V and J ends, which lost 4 bases and 4 bases, there was a span of 23 bases. This CDR3 has 17 amino acids. CDR3 DNA sequence: TGCGCCAGCAGTCCTATCGGCTCGGCAGGGGATAGGTACGAGCAGTACTTC. It encodes CASSPIGSAGDRYEQYF.

The chain has TRBV6-1 and TRBJ1-1; a possible D gene is TRBD1 (6 bases). The CDR3 consists of 14 residues. Per germline, CDR1 MNHNS and CDR2 SASEGT. Trimming cost V 2 bases and J 4 bases, with 11 bases left between them. Here the CDR3 reads CASSELRGITEAFF. CDR3 bases: TGTGCCAGCAGTGAATTAAGGGGGATCACTGAAGCTTTCTTT.

This chain uses TRBV28 with TRBJ2-5; 9 bases line up with TRBD1. V was clipped by 5 bases and J by 4 bases; unmatched bases: 14. Germline loops: CDR1 MDHEN, CDR2 SYDVKM. This CDR3 has 17 residues. The CDR3 protein is CASSAPRDRDWGETQYF. The CDR3 nucleotides read TGTGCCAGCAGTGCACCCCGGGACAGGGACTGGGGAGAGACCCAGTACTTC.

In its sample, this clone was seen a few times. The chain has TRBV5-1 and TRBJ2-3; D is unresolved. With 3 bases removed from V and 1 base from J, the gap between germline ends came to 15 bases. Germline assignment: CDR1 SGHRS and CDR2 YFSETQ. The CDR3 contains 16 residues. This CDR3 reads CASSSGSAVRTDTQYF. Here the CDR3 DNA reads TGCGCCAGCAGCTCCGGGTCGGCGGTCCGCACAGATACGCAGTATTTT.

The chain combines TRBV5-8 with TRBJ1-5; TRBD1 might be the D (5 bases). The CDR3 totals 16 residues. V was shortened by 4 bases and J by 7 bases, with 21 bases between the two germline ends. CDR1 and CDR2 from the germline V gene are SGHTS and YDEGEE. This CDR3 is CASSDGTGNLVQPQHF. In DNA form, the CDR3 reads TGTGCCAGCAGCGATGGGACTGGAAATTTGGTGCAGCCCCAGCATTTT.

This chain links TRBV18 with TRBJ1-4; weak D call: TRBD1 (5 bases). The ends were cut back, 3 bases at V and 8 bases at J, with 13 bases in the middle. Germline V gene lookup returns CDR1 KGHSH and CDR2 LQKENI. This CDR3 spans 14 amino acids. The CDR3, as DNA: TGTGCCAGCTCACCCGACCCTCCAGGGGAAAAACTGTTTTTT. The encoded protein is CASSPDPPGEKLFF.

This chain joins TRBV13 and TRBJ2-3, with 11 bases that match TRBD2. The CDR3 contains 18 residues. Germline CDR1 and CDR2: PRHDT and FYEKMQ (reference sequence). The V and J ends lost 2 bases and 0 bases, in that order; junction bases with no gene match: 7. The DNA of the CDR3 is TGTGCCAGCAGCTTAAGGGGACTAGCGGCCCCTAGCACAGATACGCAGTATTTT. Amino acids: CASSLRGLAAPSTDTQYF.

The rearrangement links TRBV11-1 to TRBJ1-1; no clear D gene. Trimming removed 3 bases at V and 4 bases at J, with 12 bases between. This CDR3 is 14 amino acids long. Germline-derived CDR1 and CDR2 are SGHAT and FQDESV (reference sequence). CDR3 loop: CASSLEARGTEAFF. The CDR3 DNA sequence: TGTGCCAGCAGCTTGGAAGCGCGGGGCACTGAAGCTTTCTTT.

This chain uses TRBV7-2 with TRBJ2-7, with 8 bases that match TRBD2. J lost 4 bases, V lost 1 base, and 3 bases had no gene match. Germline CDR1 reads SGHTA; CDR2 reads FQGNSA. The CDR3 is 14 residues long. As DNA, the CDR3 is TGTGCCAGCAGCTTAGGGGTAGCGGGGTACGAGCAGTACTTC. This encodes CASSLGVAGYEQYF.

The gene calls are TRBV6-4 and TRBJ2-1, with D maybe TRBD1 (6 bases). Germline loops: CDR1 MRHNA, CDR2 SNTAGT. With 3 bases removed from V and 0 bases from J, the gap between germline ends came to 9 bases. This CDR3 has 15 amino acids. CDR3 in DNA: TGTGCCAGCAGTGAGCAGGGGAGCTCCTACAATGAGCAGTTCTTC. Its translation is CASSEQGSSYNEQFF.

Only one count was recorded for this clone. The chain links TRBV15 to TRBJ2-2; the D is unclear. The CDR3 is 17 residues long. The germline gives CDR1 LNHNV, CDR2 YYDKDF (reference sequence). V was cut by 0 bases and J by 1 base, with 12 bases left in between. Here the CDR3 DNA reads TGTGCCACCAGCAGAGATCGATTAGGCGGGAACACCGGGGAGCTGTTTTTT. Translating it yields CATSRDRLGGNTGELFF.

This chain links TRBV14 with TRBJ2-3; maybe TRBD2 (7 bases). V lost 1 base and J lost 2, with 13 bases in between. The CDR3 length is 16 residues. The germline V gene encodes CDR1 SGHDN and CDR2 FVKESK. CDR3 sequence: CASSQASRGLTDTQYF. CDR3 bases: TGTGCCAGCAGCCAAGCCTCGCGGGGGCTCACAGATACGCAGTATTTT.

The rearrangement uses TRBV6-5 and TRBJ1-6; maybe TRBD1 (6 bases). Trimming took 2 bases from V and 13 from J, leaving 9 bases between them. CDR1 and CDR2 from the germline V gene are MNHEY and SVGAGI. The CDR3 contains 12 residues. The CDR3 DNA reads as TGTGCCAGCAGTTACACAGGGCGGCCCCTCCACTTT. Its protein is CASSYTGRPLHF.

This clone was counted a few times. This CDR3 is also generated by other DNA sequences in the sample. The chain joins TRBV12-3 or TRBV12-4 to TRBJ2-7; 8 bases match TRBD1. The J segment lost 3 bases and the V segment lost 5 bases, leaving 3 bases of the junction unmatched. CDR3 size: 13 residues. The CDR3 spells CASSPGQGYEQYF. The DNA of the CDR3 is TGTGCCAGCAGTCCTGGACAGGGCTACGAGCAGTACTTC.

This clone was recorded once. The J gene is TRBJ1-6, the V gene TRBV6-5; D may be TRBD1 (5 bases). CDR1 MNHEY and CDR2 SVGAGI come from the germline V gene. V was clipped by 6 bases and J by 7 bases, with 10 bases between them. The CDR3 is 13 amino acids. CDR3 coding DNA: TGTGCCAGCAGCTCTTGGGGCAATTCACCCCTCCACTTT. Its translation: CASSSWGNSPLHF.

This chain connects TRBV29-1 to TRBJ1-2; the D gene is possibly TRBD1 (5 bases). This CDR3 contains 14 residues. CDR1 and CDR2 (germline): SQVTM, ANQGSEA. V lost 4 bases and J lost 3, with 15 bases in between. The CDR3 bases are TGCAGCGTTGGCCAGGGTTCTCCTCACTATGGCTACACCTTC. Translation gives CSVGQGSPHYGYTF. Full variable domain (outside the CDR3, taken from reference TRBV29-1 and TRBJ1-2): SAVISQKPSRDICQRGTSLTIQCQVDSQVTMMFWYRQQPGQSLTLIATANQGSEATYESGFVIDKFPISRPNLTFSTLTVSNMSPEDSSIYLCSVGQGSPHYGYTFGSGTRLTVV.

This clone appeared once. The V call is TRBV7-9, the J call TRBJ2-6, with a weak D call TRBD2 (5 bases). This CDR3 comprises 16 residues. The germline CDR1 and CDR2 sequences are SEHNR and FQNEAQ (reference sequence). Trimming left V 4 bases short and J 0 bases short, with 10 bases between. Here the CDR3 reads CASSSAAPSGANVLTF. CDR3 nucleotide sequence: TGTGCCAGCAGCTCAGCGGCCCCCTCTGGGGCCAACGTCCTGACTTTC.